Shown below are 29 T cell receptor beta chains from a single sample sequenced in a study of control samples from healthy donors and cancer patients. Sequencing was performed with immunoSEQ multiplex PCR; in TCRdb, only in-frame clones are kept and a portion is missing. The profile covers approximately 150,000 clones, with under 95% appearing a single time and approximately 14% taken by the ten largest. The sequencing input was blood. The receptors were sampled from a man aged 35 to 55 in good health.

The J gene is TRBJ2-7, the V gene TRBV6-6; D possibly corresponds to TRBD1 (5 bases). From germline, CDR1 is MNHNY and CDR2 SVGAGI (reference sequence). The CDR3 runs 16 residues. The V and J ends lost 5 bases and 4 bases respectively, with 21 bases between them. The DNA of the CDR3 is TGTGCCAGCAGTAGAGACAGCATGGGGTATTCGTACGAGCAGTACTTC. This translates into CASSRDSMGYSYEQYF.

The chain carries TRBV10-3 and TRBJ2-7, with 7 bases lining up with TRBD1. V gave up 9 bases and J gave up 5 bases; unmatched junction bases: 7. Germline CDR1 and CDR2: ENHRY and SYGVKD. The CDR3 extends over 12 amino acids. The CDR3: CAMGQGENEQYF. CDR3 in DNA: TGTGCCATGGGGCAGGGGGAGAACGAGCAGTACTTC.

The chain carries TRBV24-1 and TRBJ2-3; D unresolved. Between the trimmed V and J ends, which lost 2 bases and 5 bases, there was a span of 10 bases. Germline V gene data show CDR1 as KGHDR and CDR2 as SFDVKD. The CDR3 sequence is 14 residues long. In DNA, the CDR3 is TGTGCCACCAGTGATTCTATGTTGTTAGATACGCAGTATTTT. Translating gives CATSDSMLLDTQYF.

The chain carries TRBV7-3 and TRBJ2-3, with unresolved D. This CDR3 spans 15 amino acids. The germline CDR1 and CDR2 sequences are SGHTA and FQGTGA. The V gene lost 1 base and the J gene lost 2 bases, with 10 bases spanning the gap. In DNA form, the CDR3 reads TGTGCCAGCAGCTTAAAAGGGATTCCCACAGATACGCAGTATTTT. Translating it yields CASSLKGIPTDTQYF. Supplemented by reference TRBV7-3 and TRBJ2-3, the full variable domain reads GAGVSQTPSNKVTEKGKYVELRCDPISGHTALYWYRQSLGQGPEFLIYFQGTGAADDSGLPNDRFFAVRPEGSVSTLKIQRTERGDSAVYLCASSLKGIPTDTQYFGPGTRLTVL.

This clone came up once. The V and J genes are TRBV10-2 and TRBJ1-2; D not resolved. V dropped 2 bases and J dropped 14 bases, with 9 bases sitting between them. CDR3 length: 10 residues. Per the germline V gene, CDR1 is WSHSY and CDR2 is SAAADI. CDR3 in amino acids: CASSERTLTF. CDR3 bases: TGCGCCAGCAGTGAGAGAACGTTAACCTTC.

The J gene is TRBJ1-3, the V gene TRBV28; D is unclear. The CDR3 is made up of 14 amino acids. CDR1 MDHEN and CDR2 SYDVKM come from the germline V gene. The V and J ends lost 4 bases and 1 base respectively, with 8 bases between them. CDR3 DNA sequence: TGTGCCAGCAGTTCCCCGAGGTCTGGAAACACCATATATTTT. Amino acids: CASSSPRSGNTIYF.

J is TRBJ1-2 and V is TRBV7-9, with D unresolved. Trimming pared 4 bases from V and 8 bases from J, leaving 20 bases between. The CDR3 contains 15 residues. The germline V gene has CDR1 SEHNR and CDR2 FQNEAQ (reference sequence). The CDR3 sequence is CASSSPETISWGYTF. The CDR3 DNA sequence: TGTGCCAGCAGCTCCCCGGAGACCATTTCTTGGGGCTACACCTTC.

Comments on this clone: A much larger clone differs from this one at a single base, so this may be a read error. The gene calls are TRBV7-9 and TRBJ1-1; no firm D call. This CDR3 is 14 amino acids long. V lost 0 bases to trimming and J lost 1 base, with 6 bases between them. CDR1 and CDR2 (germline): SEHNR, FQNEAQ (reference sequence). CDR3 residues: CASSLAGPNTEAFF. The CDR3 DNA follows: TGTGCCAGCAGCTTAGCAGGGCCGAACACTGAAGCTTTCTTT.

The chain joins TRBV28 to TRBJ1-1; the D gene is possibly TRBD1 (5 bases). The CDR3 consists of 14 residues. CDR1 and CDR2 from the germline V gene are MDHEN and SYDVKM. V lost 2 bases to trimming and J lost 1 base, with 8 bases between them. In DNA form, the CDR3 reads TGTGCCAGCAGTTTAAGTGGGGGGAACACTGAAGCTTTCTTT. It is translated as CASSLSGGNTEAFF.

For this clone: The junction does not match germline at one end; this may be a read error. This chain joins TRBV7-7 and TRBJ2-2; D is possibly TRBD1 (5 bases). Germline assignment: CDR1 SSHAT and CDR2 FNYEAQ (reference sequence). This CDR3 is 13 amino acids long. DNA for the CDR3: TGTGCTAGCAGCCAGGGTTGGACCGGGGAGCTGTTTTTT. Protein sequence: CASSQGWTGELFF.

The J gene is TRBJ1-1, the V gene TRBV4-1; D gene uncertain. Trimming removed 3 bases from V and 0 bases from J, with 17 bases in between. CDR1 and CDR2 (germline): MGHRA, YSYEKL. This CDR3 is 17 amino acids long. The DNA of the CDR3 is TGCGCCAGCAGCCATCCACCAAAGAGGCCTATGAACACTGAAGCTTTCTTT. Translation gives CASSHPPKRPMNTEAFF.

The genes are TRBV9 and TRBJ2-2; D gene uncertain. CDR1 is SGDLS and CDR2 is YYNGEE in the germline V gene. The CDR3 covers 16 residues. Trimming shortened V by 0 bases and J by 0 bases, and 9 bases separated the two germline ends. CDR3 coding DNA: TGTGCCAGCAGCGTAGCGCAGGAATCGAACACCGGGGAGCTGTTTTTT. Its protein is CASSVAQESNTGELFF.

J is TRBJ1-4 and V is TRBV4-3; 7 positions match TRBD1. Germline assignment: CDR1 LGHNA and CDR2 YSLEER. The CDR3 covers 18 residues. J gave up 8 bases and V 0 bases, and 15 bases lay outside the gene matches. CDR3 in amino acids: CASSQDLTFEGAQEKLFF. The CDR3 bases are TGCGCCAGCAGCCAAGATCTCACGTTCGAGGGGGCGCAAGAAAAACTGTTTTTT.

As concerns this clone: One end of the junction is discordant with germline, which a read error may explain. The chain is built from TRBV7-9 and TRBJ1-3; D gene ambiguous. This CDR3 has 12 amino acids. Germline V gene sequence: CDR1 SEHNR, CDR2 FQNEAQ (reference sequence). The CDR3 DNA follows: TGTGCCAGCAGGTTAGCTGGAAACACCATATATTTT. It specifies CASRLAGNTIYF. Drawing the rest from reference TRBV7-9 and TRBJ1-3, the complete variable domain is DTGVSQNPRHKITKRGQNVTFRCDPISEHNRLYWYRQTLGQGPEFLTYFQNEAQLEKSRLLSDRFSAERPKGSFSTLEIQRTEQGDSAMYLCASRLAGNTIYFGEGSWLTVV.

The V and J genes are TRBV5-5 and TRBJ1-2, with a possible D match to TRBD1 (6 bases). CDR1 is SGHKS, CDR2 YYEKEE, per germline (reference sequence). With 4 bases removed from V and 4 bases from J, the gap between germline ends came to 14 bases. This CDR3 is 14 amino acids long. The CDR3 region is CASSPQTGIYGYTF. The CDR3, as DNA: TGTGCCAGCAGCCCCCAGACAGGTATCTATGGCTACACCTTC.

The V call is TRBV28, the J call TRBJ2-3; D may correspond to TRBD1 or TRBD2 (6 bases each). The V end was cut by 10 bases, the J end by 4 bases, with 21 bases between. Germline V lookup: CDR1 MDHEN, CDR2 SYDVKM. The CDR3 length is 15 residues. The DNA for the CDR3 is TGTGCCACCCTGAGTGGGGGGCGTAAAGCAGATACGCAGTATTTT. It encodes CATLSGGRKADTQYF.

The chain recombines TRBV2 with TRBJ1-2; no firm D call. The CDR3 runs 12 residues. V lost 5 bases, J lost 7 bases, and 11 bases lay in between. Germline values: CDR1 SNHLY, CDR2 FYNNEI. This CDR3 is CASSLPPSGYTF. The CDR3 region has the DNA TGTGCCAGCAGTTTACCCCCGTCTGGCTACACCTTC.

This sequence joins TRBV19 and TRBJ1-5, with TRBD1 matching over 10 bases. V lost 5 bases to trimming and J lost 3 bases; unmatched junction nucleotides: 10. This CDR3 spans 17 amino acids. In germline, CDR1 is LNHDA, CDR2 SQIVND (reference sequence). The CDR3 DNA is TGTGCCAGTAGTTTCCGGGACAGGGGATATAACAATCAGCCCCAGCATTTT. Translation gives CASSFRDRGYNNQPQHF.

The V and J genes are TRBV10-1 and TRBJ1-1; the match to TRBD1 covers 7 bases. Trimming at V came to 3 bases and at J to 5 bases, leaving 9 bases not matched to a gene. Looked up from germline, CDR1 is WNHNN and CDR2 is SYGVQD (reference sequence). The CDR3 runs to 15 residues. Here the CDR3 DNA reads TGCGCCAGCAGTGATTTCCAGGGGGAATTTACTGAAGCTTTCTTT. Protein: CASSDFQGEFTEAFF.

The rearrangement joins TRBV9 to TRBJ1-4, with a weak D call TRBD1 (5 bases). Per germline, CDR1 SGDLS and CDR2 YYNGEE. With 4 bases removed from V and 5 bases from J, the gap between germline ends came to 18 bases. CDR3 length: 16 amino acids. CDR3 DNA sequence: TGTGCCAGCAGCCCAGGGACTTCGGCGGGGAATGAAAAACTGTTTTTT. Amino acids: CASSPGTSAGNEKLFF. The whole variable domain, remainder taken from reference TRBV9 and TRBJ1-4, is DSGVTQTPKHLITATGQRVTLRCSPRSGDLSVYWYQQSLDQGLQFLIQYYNGEERAKGNILERFSAQQFPDLHSELNLSSLELGDSALYFCASSPGTSAGNEKLFFGSGTQLSVL.

This CDR3 is CASSTQGGNNQPQHF. CDR3 nucleotides: TGTGCCAGCAGCACCCAGGGAGGGAACAATCAGCCCCAGCATTTT. V is TRBV7-2 and J is TRBJ1-5; TRBD1 is a possible D gene (5 bases). The CDR3 extends over 15 amino acids. Between the trimmed V and J ends, which lost 5 bases and 3 bases, there was a span of 14 bases. Germline V CDR1 and CDR2: SGHTA, FQGNSA.

The J gene is TRBJ2-7, the V gene TRBV11-2; the match to TRBD1 covers 8 bases. CDR1 is SGHAT, CDR2 FQNNGV, per germline. J was trimmed by 9 bases and V by 3 bases; bases with no gene match: 7. This CDR3 has 13 amino acids. The DNA of the CDR3 is TGTGCCAGCAGCTTCGGGACAGGTTTTCTGCAGTACTTC. Translated: CASSFGTGFLQYF.

The chain is built from TRBV30 and TRBJ1-1, with unresolved D. V was pared by 5 bases and J by 3 bases, with 10 bases between. Germline CDR1 GTSNPN, CDR2 SVGIG (reference sequence). The CDR3 is 12 amino acids. The CDR3 DNA sequence: TGTGCCTGGTGTCCGGTTGACACTGAAGCTTTCTTT. Residues: CAWCPVDTEAFF.

V and J are TRBV2 and TRBJ2-5; 7 bases are a match to TRBD1. CDR1 and CDR2 from the germline V gene are SNHLY and FYNNEI. CDR3 length: 17 residues. V dropped 0 bases and J dropped 5; count of bases not matched to a gene: 12. The CDR3 sequence is CASSEARTGATRETQYF. CDR3 nucleotides: TGTGCCAGCAGTGAAGCCCGTACAGGGGCTACACGGGAGACCCAGTACTTC.

The CDR3 here is CASSLGRGRSYNSPLHF. The CDR3 region has the DNA TGTGCCAGCAGCTTGGGGAGGGGTAGGTCCTATAATTCACCCCTCCACTTT. The gene calls are TRBV7-9 and TRBJ1-6, with D perhaps TRBD1 (5 bases). V shed 3 bases and J shed 1 base, with 13 bases lying between them. This CDR3 is built from 17 residues. The germline V gene encodes CDR1 SEHNR and CDR2 FQNEAQ (reference sequence).

This chain uses TRBV5-4 with TRBJ1-6; the D is unclear. The CDR3 is 12 residues long. Germline CDR1 and CDR2: SGHNT and YYREEE (reference sequence). V was cut by 0 bases and J by 13 bases, with 8 bases left in between. CDR3 residues: CASSLARGPLHF. In DNA form, the CDR3 reads TGTGCCAGCAGCTTGGCACGCGGCCCCCTCCACTTT.

The gene calls are TRBV29-1 and TRBJ1-2; TRBD1 might be the D (6 bases). V lost 6 bases, J lost 6 bases, and 14 bases lay in between. CDR1 SQVTM and CDR2 ANQGSEA come from the germline V gene. The CDR3 loop spans 12 amino acids. CDR3: CSVGDRTDGYTF. The DNA of the CDR3 is TGCAGCGTGGGGGATCGGACAGATGGCTACACCTTC.

The chain joins TRBV5-1 to TRBJ2-7; D possibly matches TRBD1 or TRBD2 (5 bases each). V lost 0 bases, J lost 0 bases, and 16 bases lay in between. Germline lookup yields CDR1 SGHRS and CDR2 YFSETQ. This CDR3 has 17 residues. CDR3 coding DNA: TGCGCCAGCAGCTTGGGGGGAACGGGGCTCCCCTCCTACGAGCAGTACTTC. It encodes CASSLGGTGLPSYEQYF.

This rearrangement joins TRBV4-2 to TRBJ2-2, with a weak D call TRBD2 (6 bases). The CDR3 covers 16 residues. The V end lost 2 bases, the J end lost 2 bases, and 12 bases lay between the germline ends. Looked up from germline, CDR1 is LGHNA and CDR2 is YNFKEQ. The CDR3 loop is CASSQKGSGNTGELFF. The CDR3 coding sequence is TGTGCCAGCAGCCAAAAAGGTAGCGGAAACACCGGGGAGCTGTTTTTT.